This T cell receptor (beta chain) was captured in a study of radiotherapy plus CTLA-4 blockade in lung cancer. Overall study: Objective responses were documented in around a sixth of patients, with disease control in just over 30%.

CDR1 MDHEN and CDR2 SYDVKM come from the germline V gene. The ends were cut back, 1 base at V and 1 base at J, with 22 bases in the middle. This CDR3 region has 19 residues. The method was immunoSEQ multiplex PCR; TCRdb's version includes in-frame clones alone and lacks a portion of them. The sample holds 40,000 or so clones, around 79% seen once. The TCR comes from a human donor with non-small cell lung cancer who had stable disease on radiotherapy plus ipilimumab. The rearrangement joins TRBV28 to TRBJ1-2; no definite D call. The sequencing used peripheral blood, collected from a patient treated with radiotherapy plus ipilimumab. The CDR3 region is CASSLSFLTYADHNYGYTF. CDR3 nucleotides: TGTGCCAGCAGTTTATCCTTTCTAACCTACGCAGACCATAACTATGGCTACACCTTC.